The T cell receptor beta chain described here comes from a study of blood T cells in healthy people across ages. Turning to the study itself: About one barcoded beta molecule per two T cells was captured by template switching.

This clonotype was picked up a small number of times. Its target is unknown. Using a J-beta primer mix together with a sample-barcoded 5' primer, a second PCR was run for 7 to 11 cycles. TCRdb fed the 5' RACE reads into MiXCR, producing one record per CDR3 protein. The table includes about a million distinct CDR3 sequences, 35% to 45% detected once. Findings of the study overall: Because donor CMV status was unknown, expanded clonotype changes were possibly confounded. Aged donors had fewer naive CD4+ cells and lower diversity than long-lived donors. Estimated diversity that came from one million T cells was considered an underestimate.

Looked up from germline, CDR1 is SEHNR and CDR2 is FQNEAQ (reference sequence). The V gene lost 5 bases and the J gene lost 12 bases, with 17 bases spanning the gap. The length of the CDR3 is 13 residues. The receptor comes from a man aged 18 to 30 in good health. The source material was blood. The chain combines TRBV7-9 with TRBJ2-4, with D possibly TRBD1 on 5 matching bases. CDR3 coding DNA: TGTGCCAGCAGCCCCAAAATCTTAGGGGATCAGTACTTC. Its translation: CASSPKILGDQYF.